Described below is a single TCR beta chain sequence and its context. V gave up 0 bases and J gave up 5 bases, with 16 bases separating them. The CDR3 has 16 amino acids. CDR1 and CDR2 from the germline V gene are SGHTA and FQGNSA. Treatment: preoperative locoregional IRX-2 cytokine immunotherapy. Samples came from a phase Ib trial of preoperative locoregional IRX-2 cytokine immunotherapy. This specimen comes from a study of preoperative IRX-2 immunotherapy in early breast cancer. Assay: immunoSEQ multiplex PCR; the TCRdb copy retains only in-frame clones and omits some. This sample carries roughly 43,000 clones, around 96% of them seen once, and the ten largest clones take around 1.6%.

The material sequenced was tumor tissue, taken after IRX-2 immunotherapy. The chain couples TRBV7-2 to TRBJ1-1, with TRBD1 as a possible D gene (6 bases). The receptor was isolated from a human donor with breast cancer. The CDR3 reads CASSLAGRGALTEAFF. The CDR3 coding sequence is TGTGCCAGCAGCTTAGCGGGGCGGGGGGCGCTTACTGAAGCTTTCTTT.